This record covers a single T cell receptor (beta chain). What it binds is unknown. These donors were members of the approximately 110-subject validation cohort, a group separate from the approximately 670-subject first cohort. CDR3 size: 16 residues. The germline CDR1 and CDR2 sequences are SGHVS and FQNEAQ. The V segment lost 1 base and the J segment 1 base; nucleotides outside the gene matches: 5. This sample was included in a study of cytomegalovirus exposure and HLA in healthy donors. Study as a whole: The same platform was used for the 120 validation repertoires and the roughly 670 first-cohort repertoires, a later analysis reported. Study results and limitations: Despite most TCR sequences being rare, some public TCRs occurred in many donors. In vitro work confirmed that a few CMV-associated chains recognize CMV antigens.

The data were produced by immunoSEQ multiplex PCR, yet TCRdb's version contains in-frame clones alone and is incomplete. In the table there are 55,000 to 85,000 clones, 94% of which are singletons. This chain connects TRBV7-8 to TRBJ2-7; 9 bases agree with TRBD1. This clonotype was obtained from a woman younger than 30 in good health and CMV-seronegative. The sample taken for sequencing was PBMCs. Written as DNA, the CDR3 is TGTGCCAGCAGCTTAGTTGGGACAGGGATTTCCTACGAGCAGTACTTC. Protein sequence: CASSLVGTGISYEQYF. The entire variable domain, with the rest obtained from reference TRBV7-8 and TRBJ2-7, is as follows: GAGVSQSPRYKVAKRGQDVALRCDPISGHVSLFWYQQALGQGPEFLTYFQNEAQLDKSGLPSDRFFAERPEGSVSTLKIQRTQQEDSAVYLCASSLVGTGISYEQYFGPGTRLTVT.